Each of the 8 T cell receptor beta chains below was sequenced from the same sample in a study of blood T cell repertoires in COVID-19. Clones were sequenced by immunoSEQ multiplex PCR, and TCRdb holds only the in-frame ones, with some missing. The sample consists of 50,000 to 55,000 clones, more than 80% of them appearing once. The sample consisted of peripheral blood. The receptors come from a man aged 55-75 years with acute or convalescent COVID-19.

This rearrangement joins TRBV28 to TRBJ1-6, with unresolved D. This CDR3 is 16 amino acids long. With 6 bases removed from V and 7 bases from J, the gap between germline ends came to 19 bases. Germline CDR1 MDHEN, CDR2 SYDVKM. This CDR3 reads CASSPVDGSRNSPLHF. The CDR3 coding sequence is TGTGCCAGCAGCCCTGTGGACGGGAGTAGGAATTCACCCCTCCACTTT.

The chain carries TRBV30 and TRBJ1-5; the D is unclear. Germline CDR1 GTSNPN, CDR2 SVGIG (reference sequence). The CDR3 is 16 residues long. Trimming left V 2 bases short and J 5 bases short, with 19 bases between. CDR3 DNA: TGTGCCTGGAGTTCTCGGACTCTCGGGGTCGATCAGCCCCAGCATTTT. This encodes CAWSSRTLGVDQPQHF. The whole variable domain, remainder taken from reference TRBV30 and TRBJ1-5, is SQTIHQWPATLVQPVGSPLSLECTVEGTSNPNLYWYRQAAGRGLQLLFYSVGIGQISSEVPQNLSASRPQDRQFILSSKKLLLSDSGFYLCAWSSRTLGVDQPQHFGDGTRLSIL.

This clone qualifies as medium-sized (0.01 to 0.1%). This chain uses TRBV7-9 with TRBJ2-5; D might be TRBD2 (6 bases). The germline V and J ends were trimmed by 6 bases and 2 bases, with 25 bases remaining between them. The CDR3 consists of 18 residues. Per germline, CDR1 SEHNR and CDR2 FQNEAQ (reference sequence). CDR3 nucleotide sequence: TGTGCCAGCAGTGGGCGGGACCTAAGGGGAGGCCCACAAGAGACCCAGTACTTC. This gives the protein CASSGRDLRGGPQETQYF.

The V call is TRBV9, the J call TRBJ1-2; unclear D gene. The V end was cut by 0 bases, the J end by 4 bases, with 16 bases between. From germline, CDR1 is SGDLS and CDR2 YYNGEE. The CDR3 sequence is 16 residues long. The CDR3 DNA sequence: TGTGCCAGCAGCGTAGTGGGTAACACCCCGGGCTATGGCTACACCTTC. Translated, it gives CASSVVGNTPGYGYTF.

The J gene is TRBJ2-7, the V gene TRBV19; possible D gene TRBD1, 7 bases. Germline V gene lookup returns CDR1 LNHDA and CDR2 SQIVND (reference sequence). Trimming took 5 bases from V and 3 from J, leaving 11 bases between them. The CDR3 extends over 13 amino acids. CDR3: CASSPQGGYEQYF. CDR3 in DNA: TGTGCCAGTAGTCCTCAGGGGGGCTACGAGCAGTACTTC. Drawing the rest from reference TRBV19 and TRBJ2-7, the complete variable domain is DGGITQSPKYLFRKEGQNVTLSCEQNLNHDAMYWYRQDPGQGLRLIYYSQIVNDFQKGDIAEGYSVSREKKESFPLTVTSAQKNPTAFYLCASSPQGGYEQYFGPGTRLTVT.

The gene calls are TRBV19 and TRBJ1-4; D not resolved. V gave up 7 bases and J gave up 4 bases, with 7 bases separating them. The CDR3 length is 12 residues. The V gene's germline CDR1 is LNHDA and CDR2 SQIVND (reference sequence). The CDR3 DNA reads TGTGCCAGTACGGGGTATAATGAAAAACTGTTTTTT. It translates to CASTGYNEKLFF.

CDR3 protein: CASSFGQGGFFNEKLFF. Written as DNA, the CDR3 is TGCGCCAGCAGCTTTGGACAGGGGGGGTTTTTTAATGAAAAACTGTTTTTT. This chain connects TRBV5-1 to TRBJ1-4, with 10 positions matching TRBD1. The CDR3 is 17 residues long. The J segment lost 4 bases and the V segment lost 2 bases, leaving 8 bases of the junction unmatched. Germline CDR1 reads SGHRS; CDR2 reads YFSETQ.

The chain combines TRBV9 with TRBJ2-7, with D possibly TRBD1 on 6 matching bases. Trimming took 0 bases from V and 6 from J, leaving 31 bases between them. The CDR3 is 20 amino acids. Germline CDR1 SGDLS, CDR2 YYNGEE. The CDR3 DNA is TGTGCCAGCAGCGTAGCGGGGTTACCCCTTAAACAGGGCACCCTGTCCGAGCAGTACTTC. The encoded protein is CASSVAGLPLKQGTLSEQYF.